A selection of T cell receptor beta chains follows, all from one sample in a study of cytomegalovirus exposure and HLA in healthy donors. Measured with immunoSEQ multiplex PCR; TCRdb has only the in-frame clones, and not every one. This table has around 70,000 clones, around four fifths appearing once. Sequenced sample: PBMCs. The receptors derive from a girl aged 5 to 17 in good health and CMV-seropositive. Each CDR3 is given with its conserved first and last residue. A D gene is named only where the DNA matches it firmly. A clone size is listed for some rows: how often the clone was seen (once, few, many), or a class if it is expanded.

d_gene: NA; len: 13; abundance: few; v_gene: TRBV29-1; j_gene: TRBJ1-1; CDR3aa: CSVEQRMNTEAFF; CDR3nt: TGCAGCGTTGAACAGCGTATGAACACTGAAGCTTTCTTT
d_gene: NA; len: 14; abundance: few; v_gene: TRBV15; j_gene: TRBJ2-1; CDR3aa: CATSEPGETEEQFF; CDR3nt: TGTGCCACCAGCGAACCGGGGGAAACAGAGGAGCAGTTCTTC
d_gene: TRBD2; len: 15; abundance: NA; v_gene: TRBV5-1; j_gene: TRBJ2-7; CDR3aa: CASSYGTSGSYEQYF; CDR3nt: TGCGCCAGCAGCTACGGGACTAGCGGCTCCTACGAGCAGTACTTC
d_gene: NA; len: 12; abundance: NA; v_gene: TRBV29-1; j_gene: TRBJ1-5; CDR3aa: CSVGHPSGPQHF; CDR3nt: TGCAGCGTTGGACACCCGAGTGGGCCCCAGCATTTT
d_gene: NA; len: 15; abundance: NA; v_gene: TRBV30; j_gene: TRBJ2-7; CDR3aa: CAWSLGGTASYEQYF; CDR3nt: TGTGCCTGGAGTCTTGGGGGGACAGCTTCCTACGAGCAGTACTTC
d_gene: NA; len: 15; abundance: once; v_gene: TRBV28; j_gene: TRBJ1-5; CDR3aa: CAIRTARYSNQPQHF; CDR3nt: TGTGCCATAAGGACAGCTCGATATAGCAATCAGCCCCAGCATTTT
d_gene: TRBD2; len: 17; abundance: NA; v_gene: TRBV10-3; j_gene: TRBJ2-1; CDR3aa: CAISESTSGGAYNEQFF; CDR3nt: TGTGCCATCAGTGAGTCGACTAGCGGGGGAGCTTACAATGAGCAGTTCTTC
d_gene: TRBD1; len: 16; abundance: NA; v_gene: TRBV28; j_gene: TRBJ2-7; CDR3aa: CASSPPGQGGVYEQYF; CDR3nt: TGTGCCAGCAGTCCGCCGGGACAGGGGGGGGTATACGAGCAGTACTTC
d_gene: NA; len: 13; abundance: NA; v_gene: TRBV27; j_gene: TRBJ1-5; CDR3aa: CASSQQVLQPQHF; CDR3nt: TGTGCCAGCAGTCAACAGGTATTGCAGCCCCAGCATTTT
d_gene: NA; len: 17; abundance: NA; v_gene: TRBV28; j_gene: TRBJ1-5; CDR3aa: CASSLRGQGLINQPQHF; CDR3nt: TGTGCCAGCAGTTTACGGGGTCAGGGGCTTATCAATCAGCCCCAGCATTTT
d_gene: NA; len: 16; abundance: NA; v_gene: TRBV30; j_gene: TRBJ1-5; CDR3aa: CAWSRGSWRSNQPQHF; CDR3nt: TGTGCCTGGAGTAGGGGATCTTGGCGTAGCAATCAGCCCCAGCATTTT
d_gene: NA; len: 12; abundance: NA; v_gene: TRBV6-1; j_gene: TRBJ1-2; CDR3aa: CASGDIGYGYTF; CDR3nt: TGTGCCAGCGGGGACATTGGCTATGGCTACACCTTC
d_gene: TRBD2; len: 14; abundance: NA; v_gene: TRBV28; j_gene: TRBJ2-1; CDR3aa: CASRPKTSGIEQFF; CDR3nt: TGTGCCAGCAGACCTAAGACTAGCGGGATTGAGCAGTTCTTC
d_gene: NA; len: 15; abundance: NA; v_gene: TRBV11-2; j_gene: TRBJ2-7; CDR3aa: CATSLDTSFSYEQYF; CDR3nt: TGTGCCACCAGTTTGGACACCTCTTTCTCCTACGAGCAGTACTTC
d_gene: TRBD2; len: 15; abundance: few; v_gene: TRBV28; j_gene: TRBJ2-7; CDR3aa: CASSLYRRLAGEQYF; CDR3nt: TGTGCCAGCAGTTTATACCGACGACTAGCGGGGGAGCAGTACTTC
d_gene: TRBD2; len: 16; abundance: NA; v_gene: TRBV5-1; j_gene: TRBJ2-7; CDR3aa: CASSYNSGTGSYEQYF; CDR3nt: TGCGCCAGCAGCTATAATAGCGGGACCGGGTCGTACGAGCAGTACTTC
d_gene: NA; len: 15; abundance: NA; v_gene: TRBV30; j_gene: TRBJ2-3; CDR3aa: CAGSVGGTYTDTQYF; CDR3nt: TGTGCCGGCAGTGTGGGAGGGACATACACAGATACGCAGTATTTT
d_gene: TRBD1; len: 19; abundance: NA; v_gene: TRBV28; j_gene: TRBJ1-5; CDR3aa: CASSPGQPTIDERNQPQHF; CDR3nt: TGTGCCAGCTCTCCGGGACAGCCTACGATTGACGAGCGGAATCAGCCCCAGCATTTT
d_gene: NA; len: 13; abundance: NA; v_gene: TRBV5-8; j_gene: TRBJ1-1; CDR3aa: CASSSRQDTEAFF; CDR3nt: TGTGCCAGCAGCTCCCGACAGGACACTGAAGCTTTCTTT
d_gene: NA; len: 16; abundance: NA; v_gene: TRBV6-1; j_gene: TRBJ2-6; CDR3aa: CASSEFWGLGANVLTF; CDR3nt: TGTGCCAGCAGTGAATTCTGGGGGCTCGGGGCCAACGTCCTGACTTTC
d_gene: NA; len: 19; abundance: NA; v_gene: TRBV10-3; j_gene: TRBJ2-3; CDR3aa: CAISESSSAGPSRTDTQYF; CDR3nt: TGTGCCATCAGTGAGTCGTCCTCCGCGGGCCCCTCTCGCACAGATACGCAGTATTTT
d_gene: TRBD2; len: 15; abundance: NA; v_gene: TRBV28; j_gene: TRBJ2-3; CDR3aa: CASSVAGGRADTQYF; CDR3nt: TGTGCCAGCAGTGTTGCGGGAGGGCGGGCAGATACGCAGTATTTT
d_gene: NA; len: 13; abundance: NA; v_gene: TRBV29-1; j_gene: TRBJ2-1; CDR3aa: CSVFVAGYNEQFF; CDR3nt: TGCAGCGTTTTCGTAGCTGGATACAATGAGCAGTTCTTC
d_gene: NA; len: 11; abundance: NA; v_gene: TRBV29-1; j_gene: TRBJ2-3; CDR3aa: CSVRTDDTQYF; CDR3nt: TGCAGCGTTCGGACAGACGATACGCAGTATTTT
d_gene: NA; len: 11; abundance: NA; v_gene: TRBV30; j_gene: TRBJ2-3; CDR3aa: CAWQAKDTQYF; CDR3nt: TGTGCCTGGCAAGCGAAAGATACGCAGTATTTT
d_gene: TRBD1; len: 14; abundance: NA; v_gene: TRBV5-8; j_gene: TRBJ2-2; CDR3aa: CASSYGQGTGELFF; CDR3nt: TGTGCCAGCAGCTACGGACAGGGAACCGGGGAGCTGTTTTTT
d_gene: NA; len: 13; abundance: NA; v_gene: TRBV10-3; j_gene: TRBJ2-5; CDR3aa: CAISDRVVETQYF; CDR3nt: TGTGCCATCAGTGACAGGGTGGTGGAGACCCAGTACTTC
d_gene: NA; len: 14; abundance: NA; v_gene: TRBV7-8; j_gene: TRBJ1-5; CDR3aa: CASSLGIVRSSQHF; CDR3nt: TGTGCCAGCAGCTTAGGAATCGTAAGGAGCTCCCAGCATTTT
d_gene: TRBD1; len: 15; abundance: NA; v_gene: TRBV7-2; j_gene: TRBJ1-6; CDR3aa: CASSRSTGVNSPLHF; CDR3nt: TGTGCCAGCAGCCGGTCCACAGGGGTTAATTCACCCCTCCACTTT
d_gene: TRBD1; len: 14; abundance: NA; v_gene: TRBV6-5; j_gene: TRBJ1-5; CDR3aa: CASSGTGGNQPQHF; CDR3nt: TGTGCCAGCAGTGGGACAGGGGGTAATCAGCCCCAGCATTTT
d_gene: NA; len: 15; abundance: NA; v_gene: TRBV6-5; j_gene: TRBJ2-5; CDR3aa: CASNKRAGGPETQYF; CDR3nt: TGTGCCAGCAACAAAAGGGCTGGAGGCCCCGAGACCCAGTACTTC
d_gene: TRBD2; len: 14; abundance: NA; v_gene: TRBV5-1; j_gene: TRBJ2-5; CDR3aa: CASSGRGGPETQYF; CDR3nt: TGCGCCAGCAGCGGCCGGGGGGGCCCAGAGACCCAGTACTTC
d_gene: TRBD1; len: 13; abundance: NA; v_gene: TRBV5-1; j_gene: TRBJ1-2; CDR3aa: CASSGQGNYGYTF; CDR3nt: TGCGCCAGCAGTGGACAGGGAAACTATGGCTACACCTTC
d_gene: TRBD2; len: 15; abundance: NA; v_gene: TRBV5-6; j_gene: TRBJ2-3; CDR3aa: CASSLWGGSTDTQYF; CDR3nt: TGTGCCAGCAGCTTGTGGGGGGGGAGCACAGATACGCAGTATTTT
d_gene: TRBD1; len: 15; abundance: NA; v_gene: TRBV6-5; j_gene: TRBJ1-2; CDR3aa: CASSYDRGRPYGYTF; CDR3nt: TGTGCCAGCAGTTACGACAGGGGGCGCCCCTATGGCTACACCTTC
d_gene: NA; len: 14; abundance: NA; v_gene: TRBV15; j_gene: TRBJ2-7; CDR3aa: CATSRPPRDYEQYF; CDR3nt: TGTGCCACCAGCAGACCACCCCGGGACTACGAGCAGTACTTC
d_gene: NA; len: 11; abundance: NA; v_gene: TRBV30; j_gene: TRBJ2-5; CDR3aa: CAWSQAETQYF; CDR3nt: TGTGCCTGGAGCCAGGCGGAGACCCAGTACTTC
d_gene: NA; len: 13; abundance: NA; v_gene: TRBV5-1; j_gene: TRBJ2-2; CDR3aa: CASNQDSYGELFF; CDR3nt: TGCGCCAGCAACCAGGACTCCTACGGGGAGCTGTTTTTT
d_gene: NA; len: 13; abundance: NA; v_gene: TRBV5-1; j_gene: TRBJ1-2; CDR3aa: CASSLEAGRGYTF; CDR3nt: TGCGCCAGCAGCTTGGAGGCAGGGCGGGGCTACACCTTC
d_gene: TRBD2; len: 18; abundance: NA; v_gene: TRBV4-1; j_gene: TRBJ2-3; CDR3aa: CASSQEGPAGGSTDTQYF; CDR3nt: TGCGCCAGCAGCCAAGAAGGCCCAGCGGGAGGGAGCACAGATACGCAGTATTTT
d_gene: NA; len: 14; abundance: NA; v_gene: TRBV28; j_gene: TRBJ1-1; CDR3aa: CASSFGGRGREAFF; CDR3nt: TGTGCCAGCAGTTTCGGTGGGAGAGGTCGGGAAGCTTTCTTT
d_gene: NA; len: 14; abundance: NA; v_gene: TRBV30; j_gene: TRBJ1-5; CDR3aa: CAWSQGVDDQPQHF; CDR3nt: TGTGCCTGGAGTCAGGGTGTGGATGATCAGCCCCAGCATTTT